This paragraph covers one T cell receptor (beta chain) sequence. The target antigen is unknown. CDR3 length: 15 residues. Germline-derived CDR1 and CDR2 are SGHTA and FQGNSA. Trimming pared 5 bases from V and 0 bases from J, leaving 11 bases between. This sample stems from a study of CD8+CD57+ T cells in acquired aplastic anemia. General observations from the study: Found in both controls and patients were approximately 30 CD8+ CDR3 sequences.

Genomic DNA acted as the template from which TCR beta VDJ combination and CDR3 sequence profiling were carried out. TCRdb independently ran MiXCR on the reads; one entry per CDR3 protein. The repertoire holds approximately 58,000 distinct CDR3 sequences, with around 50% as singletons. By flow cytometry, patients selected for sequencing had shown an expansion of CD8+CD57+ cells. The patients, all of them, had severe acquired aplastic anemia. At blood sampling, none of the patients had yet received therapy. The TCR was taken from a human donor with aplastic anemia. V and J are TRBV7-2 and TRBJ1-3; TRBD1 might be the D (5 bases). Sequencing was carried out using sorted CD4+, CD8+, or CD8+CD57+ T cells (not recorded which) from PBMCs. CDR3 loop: CASSQQAISGNTIYF. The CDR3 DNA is TGTGCCAGCAGCCAACAGGCCATCTCTGGAAACACCATATATTTT. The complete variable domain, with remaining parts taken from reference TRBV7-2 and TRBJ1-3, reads GAGVSQSPSNKVTEKGKDVELRCDPISGHTALYWYRQSLGQGLEFLIYFQGNSAPDKSGLPSDRFSAERTGGSVSTLTIQRTQQEDSAVYLCASSQQAISGNTIYFGEGSWLTVV.